The 29 T cell receptor beta chains given below trace back to one sample, sequenced in a study of OX40 agonist ivuxolimab in advanced cancers. The assay was immunoSEQ multiplex PCR, and TCRdb's table has in-frame clones only and misses some. The data show approximately 79,000 clones, roughly 87% seen once. The sequencing used CD4+ or CD8+ T cells sorted from blood, collected in a trial of the OX40 agonist ivuxolimab. The receptors were sampled from an adult with an advanced solid tumor such as melanoma, head and neck, liver or kidney cancer.

The chain links TRBV6-5 to TRBJ2-1; 9 bases map to TRBD1. The V gene's germline CDR1 is MNHEY and CDR2 SVGAGI. This CDR3 spans 14 amino acids. J was trimmed by 9 bases and V by 6 bases; bases with no gene match: 9. The CDR3 DNA reads TGTGCCAGCAGGGTAGGGACAGGGAGTACTGAGCAGTTCTTC. Translated, it gives CASRVGTGSTEQFF.

The chain combines TRBV18 with TRBJ2-4; possible D gene TRBD1, 5 bases. The CDR3 is 15 residues long. With 1 base removed from V and 6 bases from J, the gap between germline ends came to 13 bases. Germline CDR1 reads KGHSH; CDR2 reads LQKENI. The CDR3 nucleotides are TGTGCCAGCTCACCACTGGCAGGGCAAGGAAACATTCAGTACTTC. Translating it yields CASSPLAGQGNIQYF.

The J gene is TRBJ2-2, the V gene TRBV5-5; 16 nucleotides match TRBD2. V was pared by 4 bases and J by 5 bases, with 5 bases of the junction left unmatched. CDR1 is SGHKS, CDR2 YYEKEE, per germline (reference sequence). The CDR3 is 17 amino acids. The CDR3 region is CASSPPGLAGGTGELFF. The CDR3 DNA follows: TGTGCCAGCAGCCCTCCGGGACTAGCGGGGGGGACCGGGGAGCTGTTTTTT.

The V gene is TRBV11-2, the J gene TRBJ2-7; D remains ambiguous. CDR1 and CDR2 (germline): SGHAT, FQNNGV. The V gene lost 7 bases and the J gene lost 2 bases, with 12 bases spanning the gap. The CDR3 has 13 amino acids. The CDR3 sequence: CASTRSRTYEQYF. In DNA form, the CDR3 reads TGTGCCAGCACCCGTTCCAGGACCTACGAGCAGTACTTC.

This clone was detected only a few times. The chain is built from TRBV4-1 and TRBJ1-1; possibly TRBD1 for D (5 bases). CDR1 is MGHRA and CDR2 is YSYEKL in the germline V gene. The CDR3 spans 18 residues. Trimming took 6 bases from V and 3 from J, leaving 26 bases between them. The CDR3 reads CASRDPRKGQQADTEAFF. The CDR3 coding sequence is TGCGCCAGCAGAGACCCCAGGAAGGGGCAACAGGCGGACACTGAAGCTTTCTTT.

The chain joins TRBV30 to TRBJ2-2; D is perhaps TRBD1 (7 bases). CDR3 size: 13 residues. V gave up 5 bases and J gave up 4 bases, with 11 bases separating them. Germline CDR1 GTSNPN, CDR2 SVGIG (reference sequence). The CDR3 DNA sequence: TGTGCCTGGGGCGGGACAGTCACCGGGGAGCTGTTTTTT. Its protein is CAWGGTVTGELFF.

V is TRBV4-3 and J is TRBJ2-1; D is unresolved. Germline V gene data show CDR1 as LGHNA and CDR2 as YSLEER. V was trimmed by 3 bases and J by 0 bases, leaving 15 bases between them. This CDR3 spans 17 amino acids. The CDR3 loop is CASSQGRSPSSYNEQFF. The CDR3 nucleotides read TGCGCCAGCAGCCAGGGCCGTAGCCCGAGCTCCTACAATGAGCAGTTCTTC.

The chain carries TRBV18 and TRBJ2-3; D is ambiguous. Germline V gives CDR1 KGHSH, CDR2 LQKENI. The length of the CDR3 is 12 residues. V was clipped by 1 base and J by 4 bases, with 3 bases between them. Written as DNA, the CDR3 is TGTGCCAGCTCACCACAGGCAGATACGCAGTATTTT. Translation gives CASSPQADTQYF.

This chain connects TRBV11-3 to TRBJ1-4, with D tentatively TRBD1 (6 bases). The CDR3 runs 16 residues. Trimming shortened V by 4 bases and J by 7 bases, and 19 bases separated the two germline ends. Germline V gives CDR1 SGHNT, CDR2 YENEEA. The CDR3 is CASSSTRGQRFEKLFF. The CDR3 DNA sequence: TGTGCCAGCAGCTCGACGCGGGGGCAGAGGTTTGAAAAACTGTTTTTT.

The chain employs TRBV14 and TRBJ1-2, with unresolved D. V was clipped by 4 bases and J by 0 bases, with 15 bases between them. Germline values: CDR1 SGHDN, CDR2 FVKESK. The CDR3 totals 16 residues. CDR3 region: CASSRTGDGSNYGYTF. The DNA of the CDR3 is TGTGCCAGCAGCCGGACCGGGGATGGTTCTAACTATGGCTACACCTTC.

This clone was recorded a few times. The V gene is TRBV7-9, the J gene TRBJ1-1; D is possibly TRBD1 (5 bases). Germline V gives CDR1 SEHNR, CDR2 FQNEAQ (reference sequence). The CDR3 is 14 amino acids. V lost 4 bases, J lost 3 bases, and 12 bases lay in between. The CDR3 loop reads CASSSRGGDTEAFF. The CDR3 nucleotides are TGTGCCAGCAGCTCCCGGGGAGGGGACACTGAAGCTTTCTTT.

In this sample, this clone turned up once. The rearrangement links TRBV6-5 to TRBJ1-1; the D is unclear. The V gene's germline CDR1 is MNHEY and CDR2 SVGAGI. V lost 4 bases to trimming and J lost 3 bases, with 9 bases between them. This CDR3 has 13 amino acids. For the CDR3, the DNA is TGTGCCAGCAGTTCCGGCGCCTACACTGAAGCTTTCTTT. This codes for CASSSGAYTEAFF.

Details on this clone: Other DNA variants within this sample encode the same CDR3. The V gene is TRBV6-5, the J gene TRBJ2-7; unclear D gene. The germline V gene has CDR1 MNHEY and CDR2 SVGAGI. V was pared by 0 bases and J by 2 bases, with 5 bases between. CDR3 length equals 13 residues. CDR3 protein: CASSYSPTYEQYF. CDR3 nucleotides: TGTGCCAGCAGTTACTCTCCTACCTACGAGCAGTACTTC.

This chain joins TRBV10-3 and TRBJ2-1; 8 bases map to TRBD2. Germline V CDR1 and CDR2: ENHRY, SYGVKD. Unmatched junction bases numbered 9, after V lost 3 bases and J lost 8 bases. The CDR3 has 15 amino acids. The CDR3 nucleotides are TGTGCCATCAGTGAATTGCAAGCGGGAGCGGATGAGCAGTTCTTC. This encodes CAISELQAGADEQFF.

The genes are TRBV19 and TRBJ2-7; TRBD2 matches at 10 bases. Germline V gives CDR1 LNHDA, CDR2 SQIVND (reference sequence). The junction had 14 bases not matched to a gene; V was cut back by 6 bases and J by 0 bases. This CDR3 contains 18 residues. CDR3 loop: CASRGPGLARGASYEQYF. The CDR3 DNA sequence: TGTGCCAGTAGGGGACCGGGACTAGCGAGAGGGGCCTCCTACGAGCAGTACTTC.

This sequence joins TRBV15 and TRBJ2-2; D not certain. The germline V gene encodes CDR1 LNHNV and CDR2 YYDKDF (reference sequence). The CDR3 is made up of 15 amino acids. The V and J ends lost 0 bases and 5 bases respectively, with 10 bases between them. The CDR3 region is CATSRDKAVTGELFF. CDR3 DNA: TGTGCCACCAGCAGAGATAAGGCGGTAACCGGGGAGCTGTTTTTT.

The V gene is TRBV11-3, the J gene TRBJ2-1; a weak D match, TRBD2 (5 bases). Trimming removed 5 bases at V and 10 bases at J, with 9 bases between. This CDR3 comprises 11 residues. Germline CDR1 and CDR2: SGHNT and YENEEA. In nucleotides, the CDR3 is TGTGCCAGCAGCCGTCTAGCAGAGCAGTTCTTC. It translates to CASSRLAEQFF.

This chain connects TRBV19 to TRBJ1-2; TRBD1 agrees at 11 bases. Germline V CDR1 and CDR2: LNHDA, SQIVND (reference sequence). V was pared by 9 bases and J by 7 bases, with 13 bases of the junction left unmatched. This CDR3 has 15 amino acids. The DNA of the CDR3 is TGTGCCAGCAACCAAAATGGACAGGGGGCCTTTGGCTACACCTTC. Protein sequence: CASNQNGQGAFGYTF.

The chain combines TRBV5-4 with TRBJ1-1, with D uncertain. CDR3 size: 15 residues. CDR1 SGHNT and CDR2 YYREEE come from the germline V gene (reference sequence). V was shortened by 0 bases and J by 6 bases, with 15 bases between the two germline ends. CDR3 nucleotide sequence: TGTGCCAGCAGCTTGGTTGGAGCTGTGGGAGCTGAAGCTTTCTTT. The encoded protein is CASSLVGAVGAEAFF.

The rearrangement uses TRBV9 and TRBJ2-7; TRBD1 is a possible D gene (6 bases). Looked up from germline, CDR1 is SGDLS and CDR2 is YYNGEE. The V end lost 3 bases, the J end lost 3 bases, and 13 bases lay between the germline ends. The CDR3 sequence is 14 residues long. CDR3 sequence reads: CASSAQGNNYEQYF. The CDR3 DNA reads as TGTGCCAGCAGCGCGCAGGGGAACAACTACGAGCAGTACTTC.

The chain joins TRBV7-2 to TRBJ2-7; 13 bases align to TRBD2. Germline CDR1 reads SGHTA; CDR2 reads FQGNSA. V dropped 5 bases and J dropped 4; count of bases not matched to a gene: 8. The CDR3 totals 16 residues. In DNA form, the CDR3 reads TGTGCCAGCAGCCGAACAACTAGCGGGAGGGCATACGAGCAGTACTTC. Translated: CASSRTTSGRAYEQYF.

This clone was counted once. The V and J genes are TRBV5-1 and TRBJ2-1; no firm D call. CDR1 is SGHRS, CDR2 YFSETQ, per germline. Trimming removed 0 bases from V and 0 bases from J, with 13 bases in between. This CDR3 has 17 amino acids. CDR3 protein: CASSLAKGSNSYNEQFF. Written as DNA, the CDR3 is TGCGCCAGCAGCTTGGCGAAGGGATCAAACTCCTACAATGAGCAGTTCTTC.

Only a few counts were recorded for this clone. The chain employs TRBV2 and TRBJ1-2, with 9 bases fitting TRBD1. Germline V gives CDR1 SNHLY, CDR2 FYNNEI. V lost 9 bases, J lost 0 bases, and 2 bases stayed unmatched. This CDR3 contains 13 residues. The DNA of the CDR3 is TGTGCCAGGGGGGACAGGGCTAACTATGGCTACACCTTC. It codes for CARGDRANYGYTF. Full variable domain (missing parts from reference TRBV2 and TRBJ1-2): EPEVTQTPSHQVTQMGQEVILRCVPISNHLYFYWYRQILGQKVEFLVSFYNNEISEKSEIFDDQFSVERPDGSNFTLKIRSTKLEDSAMYFCARGDRANYGYTFGSGTRLTVV.

The V and J genes are TRBV6-4 and TRBJ2-7; 11 bases align to TRBD1. CDR3 length equals 15 residues. Germline values: CDR1 MRHNA, CDR2 SNTAGT. V trimming: 8 bases; J trimming: 5 bases; junction bases outside the gene matches: 11. CDR3 nucleotide sequence: TGTGCCAGCGGGGGGGGACAGGGGGTATTCGACGAGCAGTACTTC. Its protein is CASGGGQGVFDEQYF.

The chain employs TRBV7-2 and TRBJ1-5, with 8 bases that match TRBD1. The CDR3 spans 15 residues. CDR1 and CDR2 from the germline V gene are SGHTA and FQGNSA. V dropped 3 bases and J dropped 6; count of bases not matched to a gene: 7. Here the CDR3 reads CASSLVQGASQPQHF. In DNA form, the CDR3 reads TGTGCCAGCAGCTTGGTCCAGGGGGCGAGTCAGCCCCAGCATTTT.

This sequence joins TRBV27 and TRBJ2-7; 7 bases map to TRBD2. The trim removed 10 bases at V and 1 base at J, leaving 13 bases unmatched. CDR3 length: 15 residues. Germline V CDR1 and CDR2: MNHEY, SMNVEV (reference sequence). This CDR3 reads CATPLGGGPSYEQYF. The CDR3 DNA sequence: TGTGCCACCCCCCTTGGGGGGGGACCTTCCTACGAGCAGTACTTC.

The CDR3 DNA is TGCGCCAGCAGTCTCAGACCGAGCAATCAGCCCCAGCATTTT. This codes for CASSLRPSNQPQHF. V gene TRBV4-3 combines with J gene TRBJ1-5; D not resolved. The CDR3 runs 14 residues. Trimming took 6 bases from V and 1 from J, leaving 10 bases between them. The germline CDR1 and CDR2 sequences are LGHNA and YSLEER.

This chain links TRBV6-5 with TRBJ2-1; tentative D call: TRBD2 (5 bases). CDR1 and CDR2 from the germline V gene are MNHEY and SVGAGI. V was pared by 6 bases and J by 5 bases, with 11 bases between. The CDR3 contains 13 residues. The CDR3 region has the DNA TGTGCCAGCAGACTAACTAGAAACAATGAGCAGTTCTTC. It codes for CASRLTRNNEQFF.

This chain joins TRBV11-3 and TRBJ2-3; the match to TRBD1 covers 7 bases. The J segment lost 6 bases and the V segment lost 4 bases, leaving 10 bases of the junction unmatched. Per the germline V gene, CDR1 is SGHNT and CDR2 is YENEEA. This CDR3 region has 15 residues. In DNA form, the CDR3 reads TGTGCCAGCAGCTCCCGCCCCGACAGGGCCGATACGCAGTATTTT. This codes for CASSSRPDRADTQYF.